One TCR beta chain is described in this entry. Profiling relied on immunoSEQ multiplex PCR, and the TCRdb table lists in-frame clones only, not all of them. The data hold approximately 62,000 clones, with around 90% observed a single time. From germline, CDR1 is LNHDA and CDR2 SQIVND (reference sequence). V lost 3 bases, J lost 4 bases, and 12 bases lay in between. CDR3 size: 14 residues. This entry comes from a study of blood T cell repertoires in COVID-19. Study details: In each case, the material was cDNA or gDNA derived from T cells, B-cell-depleted T cells, or PBMCs.

The gene calls are TRBV19 and TRBJ2-5, with TRBD1 as a possible D gene (5 bases). This TCR derives from a man in his sixties with acute or convalescent COVID-19. The sample taken for sequencing was peripheral blood. The CDR3 region is CASSISGIRETQYF. The CDR3, as DNA: TGTGCCAGTAGTATTTCAGGGATTAGAGAGACCCAGTACTTC.